What follows are 21 T cell receptor beta chains derived from one specimen sequenced in a study of response to subunit inactivated influenza vaccine. TCRdb processed the RT-PCR reads anew with MiXCR; each CDR3 protein has one entry. Of about 700,000 distinct CDR3 sequences listed, around 13% are singletons. The sequencing here drew on PBMCs from blood, taken 14 days before vaccination. The receptor source for this set is a middle-aged man who received an inactivated influenza vaccine.

This clonotype was seen a few times. The rearrangement joins TRBV18 to TRBJ2-1; 9 bases align to TRBD1. CDR1 and CDR2 (germline): KGHSH, LQKENI. V lost 0 bases to trimming and J lost 6 bases; unmatched junction nucleotides: 3. The CDR3 consists of 15 residues. The CDR3 DNA is TGTGCCAGCTCACCACCCAACAGGGGGCTCAATGAGCAGTTCTTC. Its protein product is CASSPPNRGLNEQFF.

This clonotype was seen a few times. The genes are TRBV12-3 or TRBV12-4 and TRBJ2-1; TRBD1 aligns across 10 bases. The CDR3 runs to 15 residues. Trimming took 6 bases from V and 4 from J; bases not matched to a gene: 6. In DNA, the CDR3 is TGTGCCAGCAGACCCGGGACAGGGGTGTACAATGAGCAGTTCTTC. Translating gives CASRPGTGVYNEQFF.

This clonotype was seen repeatedly, ten times or more. V is TRBV6-5 and J is TRBJ1-4, with D perhaps matching TRBD1 (6 bases). The CDR3 length is 14 residues. CDR1 MNHEY and CDR2 SVGAGI come from the germline V gene. V gave up 6 bases and J gave up 15 bases, with 23 bases separating them. DNA for the CDR3: TGTGCCAGCAGCCCGACAGGCCCTAATTCGAGGGTGTTTTTT. Its translation: CASSPTGPNSRVFF.

This clonotype was seen only a few times. The chain recombines TRBV12-3 or TRBV12-4 with TRBJ2-5, with D uncertain. The CDR3 extends over 13 amino acids. The V gene lost 2 bases and the J gene lost 6 bases, with 10 bases spanning the gap. CDR3 amino acids: CASSLKQEKTQYF. CDR3 DNA sequence: TGTGCCAGCAGTTTAAAGCAGGAGAAGACCCAGTACTTC.

This clonotype came up a few times. The V and J genes are TRBV24-1 and TRBJ2-1; 11 nucleotides line up with TRBD2. The CDR3 runs 16 residues. Germline values: CDR1 KGHDR, CDR2 SFDVKD. The junction had 0 bases not matched to a gene; V was cut back by 1 base and J by 2 bases. CDR3 in DNA: TGTGCCACCAGTGATTTTAGCGGGGGGGCCTACAATGAGCAGTTCTTC. Translating gives CATSDFSGGAYNEQFF.

This chain joins TRBV29-1 and TRBJ2-1; D might be TRBD1 or TRBD2, each matching 5 bases. Germline V gene data show CDR1 as SQVTM and CDR2 as ANQGSEA. The CDR3 has 13 residues. V dropped 5 bases and J dropped 9 bases, with 17 bases sitting between them. The CDR3 DNA reads TGCAGCGTTCCGGGGAAAGGGGTCAGTGAGCAGTTCTTC. It codes for CSVPGKGVSEQFF.

The sample holds a few counts of this clonotype. J is TRBJ1-1 and V is TRBV6-1; D unclear. Trimming stripped 7 bases from V and 1 base from J, with 13 bases between. Germline CDR1 is MNHNS and CDR2 is SASEGT. This CDR3 has 14 amino acids. This CDR3 is CASTYGYGNTEAFF. For the CDR3, the DNA is TGTGCCAGCACCTACGGGTACGGGAACACTGAAGCTTTCTTT.

This clonotype was observed many times. The chain joins TRBV2 to TRBJ2-1; TRBD1 matches 8 bases. Germline CDR1 and CDR2: SNHLY and FYNNEI. This CDR3 contains 15 residues. J was trimmed by 8 bases and V by 3 bases; bases with no gene match: 9. CDR3 region: CASSDWTGQKDEQFF. CDR3 nucleotides: TGTGCCAGCAGTGACTGGACAGGGCAGAAAGATGAGCAGTTCTTC. Full variable domain (rest looked up from reference TRBV2 and TRBJ2-1): EPEVTQTPSHQVTQMGQEVILRCVPISNHLYFYWYRQILGQKVEFLVSFYNNEISEKSEIFDDQFSVERPDGSNFTLKIRSTKLEDSAMYFCASSDWTGQKDEQFFGPGTRLTVL.

The chain employs TRBV10-3 and TRBJ2-7, with TRBD1 identical over 9 bases. The CDR3 runs to 13 residues. The V segment lost 7 bases and the J segment 0 bases; nucleotides outside the gene matches: 1. Germline V gives CDR1 ENHRY, CDR2 SYGVKD. In DNA form, the CDR3 reads TGTGCCATCACGGGACAGGGCTCCTACGAGCAGTACTTC. It yields the protein CAITGQGSYEQYF.

V gene TRBV10-3 combines with J gene TRBJ2-2; 8 positions match TRBD2. CDR3 size: 16 residues. Germline CDR1 and CDR2: ENHRY and SYGVKD. With 6 bases clipped from V and 3 bases from J, the junction kept 9 bases outside the gene matches. The CDR3 loop reads CAIRREVAGDTGELFF. CDR3 DNA: TGTGCCATCAGGCGGGAGGTAGCGGGCGACACCGGGGAGCTGTTTTTT.

Ten or more counts support this clonotype. The chain couples TRBV10-3 to TRBJ2-7, with TRBD2 identical over 16 bases. The CDR3 runs 18 residues. Germline V gives CDR1 ENHRY, CDR2 SYGVKD. V lost 6 bases, J lost 5 bases, and 13 bases stayed unmatched. DNA for the CDR3: TGTGCCATCAGGCGGGGACTAGCGGGAGGGATTTTTGCGGACGAGCAGTACTTC. Translation gives CAIRRGLAGGIFADEQYF.

V usage is TRBV28 and J usage is TRBJ2-6, with D perhaps TRBD1 (6 bases). The germline V gene has CDR1 MDHEN and CDR2 SYDVKM. This CDR3 has 19 amino acids. V was cut by 5 bases and J by 0 bases, with 20 bases left in between. The CDR3 coding sequence is TGTGCCAGCAGTCCAGCCTCGGGCAGGGGAAGCTCTGGGGCCAACGTCCTGACTTTC. This encodes CASSPASGRGSSGANVLTF.

This sequence joins TRBV5-5 and TRBJ2-5; 12 bases line up with TRBD2. This CDR3 has 15 amino acids. Germline loops: CDR1 SGHKS, CDR2 YYEKEE (reference sequence). The V segment lost 4 bases and the J segment 8 bases; nucleotides outside the gene matches: 9. This CDR3 reads CASSPRTSGEITQYF. DNA for the CDR3: TGTGCCAGCAGCCCAAGGACTAGCGGGGAGATCACCCAGTACTTC. Drawing the rest from reference TRBV5-5 and TRBJ2-5, the complete variable domain is DAGVTQSPTHLIKTRGQQVTLRCSPISGHKSVSWYQQVLGQGPQFIFQYYEKEERGRGNFPDRFSARQFPNYSSELNVNALLLGDSALYLCASSPRTSGEITQYFGPGTRLLVL.

This clonotype was seen just once. The junction shows a germline mismatch at one end, possibly a read error. V is TRBV10-3 and J is TRBJ1-2; maybe TRBD1 (6 bases). This CDR3 has 15 residues. Germline loops: CDR1 ENHRY, CDR2 SYGVKD. This CDR3 reads CASSSPGARSNGYTF. The CDR3 DNA reads as TGTGCCAGCAGTTCACCAGGGGCTCGGTCAAATGGCTACACCTTC.

This clonotype was recorded a few times. This chain links TRBV20-1 with TRBJ2-1, with 9 nucleotides matching TRBD2. Germline V gene sequence: CDR1 DFQATT, CDR2 SNEGSKA (reference sequence). J lost 8 bases, V lost 5 bases, and 13 bases had no gene match. This CDR3 contains 15 residues. The CDR3 DNA reads as TGCAGTGCTTTCCCTCCAGCGGGGGGTGATTATGAGCAGTTCTTC. Residues: CSAFPPAGGDYEQFF.

The chain has TRBV3-1 and TRBJ2-7; D is undetermined. The CDR3 covers 14 residues. Germline V CDR1 and CDR2: LGHDT, YNNKEL (reference sequence). V lost 4 bases, J lost 4 bases, and 14 bases lay in between. The CDR3 coding sequence is TGTGCCAGCAGCCTCACGCAGAACCCTTACGAGCAGTACTTC. This encodes CASSLTQNPYEQYF.

This clonotype was seen a few times. This sequence joins TRBV12-3 or TRBV12-4 and TRBJ1-4; D is unclear. The CDR3 spans 11 residues. Trimming left V 4 bases short and J 8 bases short, with 5 bases between. CDR3 bases: TGTGCCAGCAGTTCCGGGGAAAAACTGTTTTTT. Amino acid sequence: CASSSGEKLFF.

This clonotype came up a few times. The chain joins TRBV6-5 to TRBJ2-7; weak D call: TRBD1 (5 bases). V lost 1 base, J lost 2 bases, and 9 bases lay in between. CDR1 is MNHEY, CDR2 SVGAGI, per germline. This CDR3 has 14 residues. CDR3 sequence (DNA): TGTGCCAGCAGTTACTTCAGGGCGCCCTACGAGCAGTACTTC. Its translation: CASSYFRAPYEQYF.

The rearrangement links TRBV10-3 to TRBJ2-1; D gene ambiguous. This CDR3 has 15 amino acids. Per the germline V gene, CDR1 is ENHRY and CDR2 is SYGVKD. V dropped 2 bases and J dropped 2 bases, with 10 bases sitting between them. In DNA form, the CDR3 reads TGTGCCATCAGTGAGCTAAGGACCGCCTACAATGAGCAGTTCTTC. Protein: CAISELRTAYNEQFF.

Here the CDR3 DNA reads TGTGCCAGCGTCCGGGACCAACTCGATACGCAGTATTTT. Translating it yields CASVRDQLDTQYF. The chain couples TRBV2 to TRBJ2-3, with D perhaps matching TRBD1 or TRBD2 (5 bases each). V was clipped by 8 bases and J by 6 bases, with 15 bases between them. This CDR3 spans 13 amino acids. The germline V gene encodes CDR1 SNHLY and CDR2 FYNNEI.

A few counts support this clonotype. V gene TRBV3-1 combines with J gene TRBJ2-5; D is undetermined. CDR1 and CDR2 from the germline V gene are LGHDT and YNNKEL (reference sequence). The CDR3 totals 13 residues. The germline V and J ends were trimmed by 2 bases and 2 bases, with 6 bases remaining between them. The CDR3 sequence is CASSQTIQETQYF. For the CDR3, the DNA is TGTGCCAGCAGCCAAACGATACAAGAGACCCAGTACTTC.